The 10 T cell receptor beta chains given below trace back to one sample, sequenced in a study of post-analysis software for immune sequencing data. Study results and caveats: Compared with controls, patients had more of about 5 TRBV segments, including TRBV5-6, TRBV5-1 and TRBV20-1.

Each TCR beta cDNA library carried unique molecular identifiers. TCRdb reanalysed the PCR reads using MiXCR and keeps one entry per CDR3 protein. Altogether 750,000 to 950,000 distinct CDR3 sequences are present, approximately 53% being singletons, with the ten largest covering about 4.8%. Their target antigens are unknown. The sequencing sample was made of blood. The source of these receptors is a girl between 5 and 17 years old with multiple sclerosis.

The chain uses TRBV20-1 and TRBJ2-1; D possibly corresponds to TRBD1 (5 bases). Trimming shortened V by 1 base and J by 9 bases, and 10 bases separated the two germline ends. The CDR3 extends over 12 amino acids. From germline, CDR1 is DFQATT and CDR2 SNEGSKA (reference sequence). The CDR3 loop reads CSARAQGSEQFF. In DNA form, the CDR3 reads TGCAGTGCTAGAGCCCAGGGAAGTGAGCAGTTCTTC.

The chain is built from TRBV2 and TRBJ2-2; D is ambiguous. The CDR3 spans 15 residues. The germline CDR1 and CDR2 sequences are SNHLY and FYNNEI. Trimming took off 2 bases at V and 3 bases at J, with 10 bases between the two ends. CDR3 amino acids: CASSELRGYTGELFF. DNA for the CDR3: TGTGCCAGCAGTGAACTAAGAGGTTACACCGGGGAGCTGTTTTTT.

The CDR3 DNA follows: TGTGCCAGCAGGACTATTGGGACTCCTCGAGCGGAGACCCAGTACTTC. Protein product: CASRTIGTPRAETQYF. The chain is built from TRBV6-2 or TRBV6-3 and TRBJ2-5; possible D gene TRBD2, 6 bases. The V and J ends lost 6 bases and 5 bases respectively, with 22 bases between them. The CDR3 spans 16 residues. Per the germline V gene, CDR1 is MNHEY and CDR2 is SVGEGT.

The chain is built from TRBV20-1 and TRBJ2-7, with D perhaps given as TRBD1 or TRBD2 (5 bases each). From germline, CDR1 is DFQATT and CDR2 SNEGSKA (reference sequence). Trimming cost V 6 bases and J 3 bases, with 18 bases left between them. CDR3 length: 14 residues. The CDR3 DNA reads TGCAGTGCCCTGGGACCCCGGAGCTTCTACGAGCAGTACTTC. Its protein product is CSALGPRSFYEQYF.

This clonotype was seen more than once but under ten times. Here the CDR3 reads CSVDPGGNYYGYTF. The CDR3 nucleotides are TGCAGCGTTGACCCGGGAGGGAACTACTATGGCTACACCTTC. This sequence joins TRBV29-1 and TRBJ1-2; D is ambiguous. There are 14 residues in the CDR3. Trimming shortened V by 3 bases and J by 3 bases, and 14 bases separated the two germline ends. Germline CDR1 reads SQVTM; CDR2 reads ANQGSEA.

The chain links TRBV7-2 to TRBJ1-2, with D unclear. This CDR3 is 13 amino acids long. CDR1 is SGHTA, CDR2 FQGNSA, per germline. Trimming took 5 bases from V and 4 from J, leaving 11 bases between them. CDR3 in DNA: TGTGCCAGCAGCCCCTCAAACCTCTATGGCTACACCTTC. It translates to CASSPSNLYGYTF.

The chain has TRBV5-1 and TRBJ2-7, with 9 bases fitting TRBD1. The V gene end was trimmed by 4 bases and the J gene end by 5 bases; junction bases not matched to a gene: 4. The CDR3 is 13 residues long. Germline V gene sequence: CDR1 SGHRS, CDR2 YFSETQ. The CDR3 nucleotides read TGCGCCAGCAGCCAGGGACAGGGCAACGAGCAGTACTTC. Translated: CASSQGQGNEQYF. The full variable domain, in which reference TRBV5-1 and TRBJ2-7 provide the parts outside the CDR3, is KAGVTQTPRYLIKTRGQQVTLSCSPISGHRSVSWYQQTPGQGLQFLFEYFSETQRNKGNFPGRFSGRQFSNSRSEMNVSTLELGDSALYLCASSQGQGNEQYFGPGTRLTVT.

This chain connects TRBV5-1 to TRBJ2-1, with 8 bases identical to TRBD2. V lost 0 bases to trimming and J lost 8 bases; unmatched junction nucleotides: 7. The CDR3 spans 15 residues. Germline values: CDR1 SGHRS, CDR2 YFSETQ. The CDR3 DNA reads TGCGCCAGCAGCTTGGCCGGGACTAGTGGCGATGAGCAGTTCTTC. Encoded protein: CASSLAGTSGDEQFF.

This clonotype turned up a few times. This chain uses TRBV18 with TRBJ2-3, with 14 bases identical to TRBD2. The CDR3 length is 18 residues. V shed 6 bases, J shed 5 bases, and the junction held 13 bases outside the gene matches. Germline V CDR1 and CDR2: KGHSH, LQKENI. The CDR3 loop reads CASSGLAGALLEGDTQYF. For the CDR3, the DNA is TGTGCCAGCTCGGGACTAGCGGGGGCCCTTCTGGAAGGAGATACGCAGTATTTT.

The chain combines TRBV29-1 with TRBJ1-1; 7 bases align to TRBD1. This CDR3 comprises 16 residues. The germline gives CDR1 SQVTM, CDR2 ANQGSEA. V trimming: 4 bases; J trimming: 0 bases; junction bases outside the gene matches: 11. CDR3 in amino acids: CSVVVQDRHLNTEAFF. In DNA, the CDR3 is TGCAGCGTTGTGGTGCAGGACAGGCATTTGAACACTGAAGCTTTCTTT.